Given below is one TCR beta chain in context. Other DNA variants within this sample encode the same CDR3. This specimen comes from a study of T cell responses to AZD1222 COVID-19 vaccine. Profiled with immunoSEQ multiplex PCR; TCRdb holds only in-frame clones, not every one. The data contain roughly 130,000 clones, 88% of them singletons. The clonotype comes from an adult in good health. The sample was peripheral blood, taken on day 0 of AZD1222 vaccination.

DNA of the CDR3: TGCAGCGTCCGGGAGACTCTAGCCAAAAACATTCAGTACTTC. It specifies CSVRETLAKNIQYF. The rearrangement joins TRBV29-1 to TRBJ2-4; the D gene is possibly TRBD2 (6 bases). CDR1 and CDR2 from the germline V gene are SQVTM and ANQGSEA. V was trimmed by 6 bases and J by 0 bases, leaving 12 bases between them. This CDR3 has 14 residues.